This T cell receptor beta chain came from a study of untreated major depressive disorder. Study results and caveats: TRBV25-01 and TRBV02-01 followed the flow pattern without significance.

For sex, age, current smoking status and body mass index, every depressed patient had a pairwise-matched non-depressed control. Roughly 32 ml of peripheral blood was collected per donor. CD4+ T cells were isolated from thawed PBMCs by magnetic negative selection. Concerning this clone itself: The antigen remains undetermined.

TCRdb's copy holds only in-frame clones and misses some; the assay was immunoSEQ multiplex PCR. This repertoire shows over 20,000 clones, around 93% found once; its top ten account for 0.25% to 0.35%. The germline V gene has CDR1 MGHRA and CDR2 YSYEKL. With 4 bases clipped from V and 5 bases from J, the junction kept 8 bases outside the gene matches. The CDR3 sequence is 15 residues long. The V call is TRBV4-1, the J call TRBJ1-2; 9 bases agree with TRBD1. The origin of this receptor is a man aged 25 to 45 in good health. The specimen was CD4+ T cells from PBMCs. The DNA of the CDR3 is TGCGCCAGCAGCCTCCCCGGACAGGGGAGTTATGGCTACACCTTC. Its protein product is CASSLPGQGSYGYTF.